One and the same sample provided the 32 T cell receptor beta chains below, sequenced in a study of neoadjuvant anti-PD-1 for oral cavity cancer. TCRdb's copy holds only in-frame clones and misses some; the assay was immunoSEQ multiplex PCR. The sample yields about 9,300 clones, over 50% seen once. The sequencing here drew on tumor tissue, taken before nivolumab (anti-PD-1) treatment. These receptors all come from a person between 40 and 79 years old with oral cavity squamous cell carcinoma.

This chain links TRBV14 with TRBJ2-7; 15 positions match TRBD2. The ends lost 5 bases at V and 6 bases at J; junction bases unmatched: 11. Germline loops: CDR1 SGHDN, CDR2 FVKESK. The CDR3 covers 17 residues. The CDR3 protein is CASSSLGGTSGRTEQYF. The CDR3 DNA is TGTGCCAGCAGCAGCCTAGGAGGGACTAGCGGGAGGACCGAGCAGTACTTC.

The rearrangement links TRBV6-5 to TRBJ1-3; 7 nucleotides line up with TRBD1. The trim removed 6 bases at V and 3 bases at J, leaving 8 bases unmatched. Per germline, CDR1 MNHEY and CDR2 SVGAGI. CDR3 length: 15 amino acids. CDR3 loop: CASRTGIGFGNTIYF. The CDR3 region has the DNA TGTGCCAGCAGGACAGGGATCGGGTTTGGAAACACCATATATTTT.

This clone was counted only a few times. The chain combines TRBV2 with TRBJ1-5; tentatively, D is TRBD1 (5 bases). This CDR3 is 15 amino acids long. Germline V gives CDR1 SNHLY, CDR2 FYNNEI. V shed 6 bases and J shed 0 bases, with 12 bases lying between them. The DNA of the CDR3 is TGTGCCAGCAGGGCCGGGGCCTCTAGCAATCAGCCCCAGCATTTT. Its protein is CASRAGASSNQPQHF.

The CDR3 is CASSTQNSYEQYF. The CDR3 nucleotides are TGTGCCAGCAGTACCCAGAACTCCTACGAGCAGTACTTC. This chain links TRBV6-5 with TRBJ2-7; D unresolved. Trimming left V 5 bases short and J 0 bases short, with 8 bases between. Germline CDR1 and CDR2: MNHEY and SVGAGI. The length of the CDR3 is 13 residues.

This sequence joins TRBV6-5 and TRBJ2-5; weak D call: TRBD1 (5 bases). Germline V lookup: CDR1 MNHEY, CDR2 SVGAGI. Trimming pared 11 bases from V and 2 bases from J, leaving 15 bases between. The CDR3 covers 13 residues. The CDR3 loop is CASSVRQQETQYF. The CDR3 nucleotides read TGTGCCTCCTCTGTACGACAGCAAGAGACCCAGTACTTC.

V gene TRBV5-6 combines with J gene TRBJ2-5; perhaps TRBD2 as D (7 bases). V was cut by 1 base and J by 5 bases, with 12 bases left in between. This CDR3 is built from 14 residues. Germline assignment: CDR1 SGHDT and CDR2 YYEEEE. The CDR3 bases are TGTGCCAGCAGCTTGCGGGGGGCGGGGGAGACCCAGTACTTC. Its translation is CASSLRGAGETQYF.

V is TRBV29-1 and J is TRBJ1-1; the D is unclear. The CDR3 runs to 13 residues. The ends were cut back, 3 bases at V and 4 bases at J, with 12 bases in the middle. The germline V gene has CDR1 SQVTM and CDR2 ANQGSEA. CDR3 nucleotides: TGCAGCGTTGAGGTGCTGAGTGGCACTGAAGCTTTCTTT. Translation: CSVEVLSGTEAFF. The variable domain in full, completed from reference TRBV29-1 and TRBJ1-1, reads SAVISQKPSRDICQRGTSLTIQCQVDSQVTMMFWYRQQPGQSLTLIATANQGSEATYESGFVIDKFPISRPNLTFSTLTVSNMSPEDSSIYLCSVEVLSGTEAFFGQGTRLTVV.

The V gene is TRBV27, the J gene TRBJ2-7; no definite D call. Trimming removed 1 base from V and 0 bases from J, with 10 bases in between. There are 15 residues in the CDR3. CDR1 is MNHEY, CDR2 SMNVEV, per germline (reference sequence). CDR3 nucleotides: TGTGCCAGCAGTTTATTCCCCTCTAGCTCCTACGAGCAGTACTTC. This translates into CASSLFPSSSYEQYF.

This CDR3 reads CSVAGQGVRETQYF. Written as DNA, the CDR3 is TGCAGCGTCGCGGGACAGGGGGTCCGGGAGACCCAGTACTTC. This rearrangement joins TRBV29-1 to TRBJ2-5, with 11 bases aligning to TRBD1. This CDR3 is 14 amino acids long. The germline V gene has CDR1 SQVTM and CDR2 ANQGSEA. The V segment lost 6 bases and the J segment 5 bases; nucleotides outside the gene matches: 8.

The rearrangement uses TRBV5-1 and TRBJ1-2; D gene ambiguous. The CDR3 is 12 amino acids. The germline V and J ends were trimmed by 5 bases and 5 bases, with 10 bases remaining between them. Germline V gene data show CDR1 as SGHRS and CDR2 as YFSETQ. CDR3 loop: CASSLPDYGYTF. The DNA for the CDR3 is TGCGCCAGCAGTCTTCCGGATTATGGCTACACCTTC.

J is TRBJ1-2 and V is TRBV27; 8 bases fit TRBD1. Germline CDR1 is MNHEY and CDR2 is SMNVEV (reference sequence). V was pared by 5 bases and J by 6 bases, with 8 bases of the junction left unmatched. This CDR3 region has 14 residues. The CDR3 DNA sequence: TGTGCCAGCAGTCCGGGGGACAGGTTGGATGGCTACACCTTC. It translates to CASSPGDRLDGYTF.

The J gene is TRBJ1-1, the V gene TRBV27, with TRBD1 matching over 9 bases. Looked up from germline, CDR1 is MNHEY and CDR2 is SMNVEV (reference sequence). J lost 2 bases, V lost 0 bases, and 7 bases had no gene match. This CDR3 is built from 17 residues. CDR3 nucleotide sequence: TGTGCCAGCAGTTTATCGGGACAGGGCTCGGGAAACACTGAAGCTTTCTTT. Residues: CASSLSGQGSGNTEAFF.

This chain joins TRBV10-3 and TRBJ1-5; D is ambiguous. The V and J ends lost 2 bases and 6 bases respectively, with 14 bases between them. The germline V gene has CDR1 ENHRY and CDR2 SYGVKD. The CDR3 has 15 residues. The CDR3 DNA reads as TGTGCCATCAGTGAGCAGAGACAAGGAACTCAGCCCCAGCATTTT. This sequence encodes CAISEQRQGTQPQHF.

V usage is TRBV5-1 and J usage is TRBJ2-7; 8 nucleotides align to TRBD2. Trimming cost V 4 bases and J 2 bases; bases outside gene matches: 5. From germline, CDR1 is SGHRS and CDR2 YFSETQ. This CDR3 spans 14 amino acids. CDR3 bases: TGCGCCAGCAGCGCCAGCGGGAGCACCTACGAGCAGTACTTC. This translates into CASSASGSTYEQYF.

This sequence joins TRBV11-3 and TRBJ2-1; TRBD2 matches at 11 bases. CDR1 SGHNT and CDR2 YENEEA come from the germline V gene. V lost 1 base, J lost 5 bases, and 7 bases stayed unmatched. The CDR3 extends over 17 amino acids. The DNA for the CDR3 is TGTGCCAGCAGCTTAGGACTCCTAGCGGGGGGAAACAATGAGCAGTTCTTC. This sequence encodes CASSLGLLAGGNNEQFF.

The J gene is TRBJ1-2, the V gene TRBV6-4; possible D gene TRBD1, 5 bases. V was shortened by 0 bases and J by 6 bases, with 14 bases between the two germline ends. Germline V gene sequence: CDR1 MRHNA, CDR2 SNTAGT. CDR3 size: 15 residues. This chain's CDR3 is CASSDSVPPGNGYTF. In DNA, the CDR3 is TGTGCCAGCAGTGACTCGGTTCCCCCAGGGAATGGCTACACCTTC.

The gene calls are TRBV2 and TRBJ1-1; D is unresolved. Germline lookup yields CDR1 SNHLY and CDR2 FYNNEI. V was clipped by 6 bases and J by 0 bases, with 8 bases between them. CDR3 length: 13 residues. The chain's CDR3 is CASRVTMNTEAFF. CDR3 DNA sequence: TGTGCCAGCAGGGTGACGATGAACACTGAAGCTTTCTTT.

The J gene is TRBJ1-3, the V gene TRBV19, with TRBD1 identical over 7 bases. This CDR3 has 13 residues. Germline V gene lookup returns CDR1 LNHDA and CDR2 SQIVND (reference sequence). Unmatched junction bases numbered 6, after V lost 9 bases and J lost 4 bases. CDR3 in DNA: TGTGCCAGCCTCCGGGACAGAGGAAACACCATATATTTT. This encodes CASLRDRGNTIYF.

This chain joins TRBV19 and TRBJ2-3; D gene ambiguous. V lost 6 bases and J lost 5, with 12 bases in between. This CDR3 has 13 amino acids. The germline CDR1 and CDR2 sequences are LNHDA and SQIVND (reference sequence). The chain's CDR3 is CASRPPRQDTQYF. CDR3 nucleotide sequence: TGTGCCAGTAGACCTCCAAGGCAAGATACGCAGTATTTT. The full variable domain, in which reference TRBV19 and TRBJ2-3 provide the parts outside the CDR3, is DGGITQSPKYLFRKEGQNVTLSCEQNLNHDAMYWYRQDPGQGLRLIYYSQIVNDFQKGDIAEGYSVSREKKESFPLTVTSAQKNPTAFYLCASRPPRQDTQYFGPGTRLTVL.

The V gene is TRBV6-6, the J gene TRBJ1-2; 7 bases agree with TRBD1. Germline CDR1 is MNHNY and CDR2 is SVGAGI (reference sequence). V lost 4 bases and J lost 8; bases outside the gene matches: 7. The CDR3 is made up of 13 amino acids. The CDR3 protein is CASSLQGWGGYTF. The CDR3 nucleotides read TGTGCCAGCAGTTTACAGGGGTGGGGAGGCTACACCTTC.

The chain employs TRBV9 and TRBJ1-1; D not resolved. The V end was cut by 2 bases, the J end by 5 bases, with 10 bases between. Germline CDR1 is SGDLS and CDR2 is YYNGEE. The CDR3 sequence is 13 residues long. The CDR3: CASSVGVGTEAFF. Written as DNA, the CDR3 is TGTGCCAGCAGCGTTGGGGTGGGGACTGAAGCTTTCTTT. Variable domain in full (rest from reference TRBV9 and TRBJ1-1): DSGVTQTPKHLITATGQRVTLRCSPRSGDLSVYWYQQSLDQGLQFLIQYYNGEERAKGNILERFSAQQFPDLHSELNLSSLELGDSALYFCASSVGVGTEAFFGQGTRLTVV.

This clone showed up just once. This rearrangement joins TRBV5-8 to TRBJ2-1, with TRBD2 matching over 7 bases. V lost 8 bases to trimming and J lost 0 bases; unmatched junction nucleotides: 5. CDR1 SGHTS and CDR2 YDEGEE come from the germline V gene. This CDR3 region has 14 residues. CDR3 DNA sequence: TGTGCCAGGAGAGCGGGAAGCTCCTACAATGAGCAGTTCTTC. Translated, it gives CARRAGSSYNEQFF.

This clone was counted between two and nine times. The J gene is TRBJ1-1, the V gene TRBV5-5; D is ambiguous. Trimming removed 4 bases at V and 1 base at J, with 14 bases between. CDR1 is SGHKS and CDR2 is YYEKEE in the germline V gene (reference sequence). CDR3 size: 15 residues. CDR3 sequence: CASSRNGLANTEAFF. The CDR3 region has the DNA TGTGCCAGCAGCCGTAACGGACTGGCGAACACTGAAGCTTTCTTT.

This clone was seen only a few times. V is TRBV29-1 and J is TRBJ1-5; TRBD1 might be the D (5 bases). The CDR3 loop spans 15 amino acids. CDR1 is SQVTM, CDR2 ANQGSEA, per germline. The V end was cut by 5 bases, the J end by 6 bases, with 20 bases between. CDR3 nucleotides: TGCAGCGTTTGGGAAGGCGGGGGGAGCGGTCAGCCCCAGCATTTT. Translation: CSVWEGGGSGQPQHF.

This clone appeared once. J is TRBJ1-4 and V is TRBV30, with a weak D call TRBD1 (6 bases). The CDR3 has 14 amino acids. V dropped 1 base and J dropped 8 bases, with 14 bases sitting between them. CDR1 is GTSNPN, CDR2 SVGIG, per germline (reference sequence). The CDR3 DNA is TGTGCCTGGAGTGCACAGGGCCGGAGGGAAAAACTGTTTTTT. This translates into CAWSAQGRREKLFF.

This clone showed up just a few times. The chain joins TRBV27 to TRBJ2-2; 9 bases agree with TRBD1. V trimming: 3 bases; J trimming: 7 bases; junction bases outside the gene matches: 6. The CDR3 is 15 amino acids. CDR1 MNHEY and CDR2 SMNVEV come from the germline V gene (reference sequence). CDR3 amino acids: CASSFWDRDIGELFF. Written as DNA, the CDR3 is TGTGCCAGCAGTTTCTGGGACAGGGATATCGGGGAGCTGTTTTTT.

This clone has more than one count but fewer than ten. This chain connects TRBV19 to TRBJ1-4, with TRBD1 as a possible D gene (5 bases). In germline, CDR1 is LNHDA, CDR2 SQIVND (reference sequence). Trimming pared 3 bases from V and 10 bases from J, leaving 18 bases between. The CDR3 is made up of 15 amino acids. The CDR3 nucleotides read TGTGCCAGTAGTATGATGGGAGGCCGGGACGGAAAACTGTTTTTT. Its translation: CASSMMGGRDGKLFF.

This clone has more than one count but fewer than ten. The V call is TRBV7-9, the J call TRBJ1-6; 9 positions match TRBD1. Germline CDR1 reads SEHNR; CDR2 reads FQNEAQ (reference sequence). The CDR3 has 14 residues. Losses at the gene ends were 4 bases for V and 7 bases for J; bases not matched to a gene: 2. In nucleotides, the CDR3 is TGTGCCAGCAGCTGGGACAGGGACAATTCACCCCTCCACTTT. This sequence encodes CASSWDRDNSPLHF. The variable domain in full, completed from reference TRBV7-9 and TRBJ1-6, reads DTGVSQNPRHKITKRGQNVTFRCDPISEHNRLYWYRQTLGQGPEFLTYFQNEAQLEKSRLLSDRFSAERPKGSFSTLEIQRTEQGDSAMYLCASSWDRDNSPLHFGNGTRLTVT.

This clone was detected a few times. The chain couples TRBV7-9 to TRBJ2-3; 9 nucleotides align to TRBD1. This CDR3 region has 14 residues. V dropped 7 bases and J dropped 2; count of bases not matched to a gene: 4. Germline CDR1 is SEHNR and CDR2 is FQNEAQ (reference sequence). CDR3 region: CASNTGGNTDTQYF. The CDR3 DNA follows: TGTGCCAGCAACACAGGGGGCAACACAGATACGCAGTATTTT.

DNA of the CDR3: TGTGCCATTAGAGCCGGGACAGGGACGGACACCGGGGAGCTGTTTTTT. It encodes CAIRAGTGTDTGELFF. The chain has TRBV10-3 and TRBJ2-2; 9 bases are shared with TRBD1. Germline V lookup: CDR1 ENHRY, CDR2 SYGVKD. V lost 9 bases, J lost 3 bases, and 11 bases stayed unmatched. The CDR3 consists of 16 residues.

The chain recombines TRBV10-2 with TRBJ2-1, with TRBD1 identical over 7 bases. J was trimmed by 2 bases and V by 3 bases; bases with no gene match: 4. The V gene's germline CDR1 is WSHSY and CDR2 SAAADI. The CDR3 length is 15 residues. CDR3 coding DNA: TGCGCCAGCAGTGAAGGACAGGTGCCCTACAATGAGCAGTTCTTC. Its protein is CASSEGQVPYNEQFF.

V gene TRBV18 combines with J gene TRBJ1-1; the match to TRBD1 covers 7 bases. This CDR3 region has 12 residues. After removal of 5 bases from V and 6 bases from J, the junction contained 3 bases not matched to a gene. The V gene's germline CDR1 is KGHSH and CDR2 LQKENI. CDR3 DNA sequence: TGTGCCAGCTCATTCCAGGGGGCTGAAGCTTTCTTT. It specifies CASSFQGAEAFF.